This T cell receptor beta chain was sequenced for a study of a mutant IDH1 vaccine in newly diagnosed glioma. At the level of the study: Initiation of the vaccine course occurred 4-6 weeks after radiotherapy alone, or alongside temozolomide cycles. Before enrollment, patients got radiotherapy alone, temozolomide alone, or mostly the combination. Study results and limitations: Patients showed vaccine-induced immune responses at a rate of roughly 93%.

This clone was seen a handful of times. Its antigen remains unidentified. Method: immunoSEQ multiplex PCR; TCRdb's copy keeps in-frame clones and lacks some. The data show about 24,000 clones, about 80% seen once. Stated time point: week 11, during vaccination. Mutant IDH1 20-mer peptide, at 300 ug, made up each vaccine dose, with topical imiquimod. The source material was PBMCs, sampled from a glioma patient whose treatment included an IDH1 peptide vaccine. The sequence came from a man aged 35 to 55 with glioma.

The CDR3 reads CASSIPGRGSEQYF. CDR3 coding DNA: TGTGCCAGTAGTATCCCCGGCAGGGGGAGCGAGCAGTACTTC. This sequence joins TRBV19 and TRBJ2-7, with 7 bases matching TRBD1. V was clipped by 3 bases and J by 6 bases; unmatched bases: 8. The CDR3 extends over 14 amino acids. Germline CDR1 reads LNHDA; CDR2 reads SQIVND (reference sequence).